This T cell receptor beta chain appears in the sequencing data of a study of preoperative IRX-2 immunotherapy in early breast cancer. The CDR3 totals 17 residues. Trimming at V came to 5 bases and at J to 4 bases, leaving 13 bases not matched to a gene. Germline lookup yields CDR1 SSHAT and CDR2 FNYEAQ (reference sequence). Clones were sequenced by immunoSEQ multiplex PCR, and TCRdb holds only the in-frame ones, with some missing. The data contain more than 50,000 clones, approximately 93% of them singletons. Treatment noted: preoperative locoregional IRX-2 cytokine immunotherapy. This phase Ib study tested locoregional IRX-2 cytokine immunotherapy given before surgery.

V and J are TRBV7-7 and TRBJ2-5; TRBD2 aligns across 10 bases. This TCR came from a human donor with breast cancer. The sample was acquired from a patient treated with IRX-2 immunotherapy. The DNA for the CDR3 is TGTGCCAGCAGCCCCAACCTAGCGGGAGTGGGGGCAGAGACCCAGTACTTC. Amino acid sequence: CASSPNLAGVGAETQYF.